Shown below are 3 T cell receptor beta chains from a single sample sequenced in a study of T cells in Graves' hyperthyroidism and ophthalmopathy. What was amplified from RNA transcripts were TCR beta CDR3 regions. The HTBI primer set was used in a first-round RT-PCR of the TCR CDR3. MiXCR was run by TCRdb on the multiplex PCR reads, yielding one entry per CDR3 protein. In the table there are about 700,000 distinct CDR3 sequences, over 40% of which are singletons. Sequencing was carried out using peripheral blood or thyroid tissue (not recorded which). Source of these receptors: an adult man with Graves' disease, either hyperthyroidism or ophthalmopathy (not recorded which).

This chain links TRBV20-1 with TRBJ2-5, with D uncertain. The CDR3 is 12 amino acids. The germline gives CDR1 DFQATT, CDR2 SNEGSKA (reference sequence). The V gene lost 0 bases and the J gene lost 2 bases, with 4 bases spanning the gap. The CDR3 sequence: CSARDPQETQYF. The CDR3 DNA reads TGCAGTGCTAGAGATCCGCAAGAGACCCAGTACTTC.

The chain employs TRBV2 and TRBJ1-2; perhaps TRBD1 as D (6 bases). Trimming took off 6 bases at V and 1 base at J, with 12 bases between the two ends. Looked up from germline, CDR1 is SNHLY and CDR2 is FYNNEI. The CDR3 extends over 14 amino acids. As DNA, the CDR3 is TGTGCCAGCAGGCAGACAGGAGTTAACTATGGCTACACCTTC. It is translated as CASRQTGVNYGYTF.

The chain is built from TRBV29-1 and TRBJ1-1; D ambiguous. This CDR3 region has 11 residues. In germline, CDR1 is SQVTM, CDR2 ANQGSEA. Here the CDR3 DNA reads TGCAGTGATAGGCGGAACACTGAAGCTTTCTTT. Translated, it gives CSDRRNTEAFF. The full variable domain, completed using reference TRBV29-1 and TRBJ1-1, is SAVISQKPSRDICQRGTSLTIQCQVDSQVTMMFWYRQQPGQSLTLIATANQGSEATYESGFVIDKFPISRPNLTFSTLTVSNMSPEDSSIYLCSDRRNTEAFFGQGTRLTVV.